This TCR beta chain was observed in a study of T cell responses to AZD1222 COVID-19 vaccine. Study findings and constraints: Increases in Spike-specific TCR breadth and depth were seen after two AZD1222 doses. Repertoires in all cases were sampled only once the peak T cell response had passed.

Second doses were pooled across both intervals (about 4 or about 12 weeks). Points on this clone: What it binds is not known.

Clones were sequenced by immunoSEQ multiplex PCR, and TCRdb holds only the in-frame ones, with some missing. The table shows about 180,000 clones, with around 94% occurring only once. The sequences come from peripheral blood, collected 28 days after the second AZD1222 dose. The sequence derives from an adult who received the AZD1222 COVID-19 vaccine.

The CDR3 is CASSSGRDLFYEQFF. The CDR3 bases are TGTGCCAGCAGCTCCGGCCGGGACCTATTCTACGAGCAGTTCTTC. The V and J genes are TRBV5-4 and TRBJ2-1; the D gene could be TRBD1 or TRBD2 (5 bases each). CDR1 is SGHNT, CDR2 YYREEE, per germline (reference sequence). V lost 3 bases, J lost 10 bases, and 20 bases lay in between. This CDR3 spans 15 amino acids.